This section outlines one T cell receptor (beta chain) sequence together with its context. Its antigen is currently not known. Base qualities are missing; no much larger clone stands one base away. The data were obtained in a study of PD-L1 blockade in urothelial cancer (dated by TCRdb to 2016 to 2017). For context, the study as a whole: Therapy was started in the mid-2010s for all patients, and atezolizumab 1,200 mg was administered intravenously every 3 weeks. Durable clinical benefit meant progression-free survival longer than 6 months, and TCR features were also tested against progression-free and overall survival. In the same patients, pretreatment tumors underwent whole exome sequencing and RNA sequencing in addition to TCR sequencing. The study was an exploratory multi-omic analysis of somatic, immune and clinical correlates of response to PD-L1 blockade with atezolizumab in urothelial cancer. Blood samples yielded a median of around 140,000 T cells and some 80,000 unique TCRs, with median clonality roughly 0.082. Blood samples were analyzed 3 weeks after the start of treatment (second dose) and 6 weeks after the start of treatment. Patients had an ECOG performance status of 0 or 1 and had received between 0 and 3 prior chemotherapy regimens. TCR sequencing covered pretreatment tumor samples and matched, serially collected peripheral blood taken before and after atezolizumab treatment. Twenty-nine patients had pretreatment blood TCR-seq, 24 had at least one posttreatment blood collection, and 24 had tumor TCR-seq. Nine patients achieved durable clinical benefit and some 21 did not. Twenty-five of 29 patients were identified as males with urothelial cancer of bladder origin, and a prior smoking history was reported by 18 of 29 patients. General findings and caveats noted by the study authors: Among patients with durable benefit, tumor-associated TCR clones showed greater expansion in peripheral blood 3 weeks after treatment started (n ≈ 23, p = 0.022). Because the sample size was small (n ≈ 30) and many of the analyses were exploratory, the results are meant to be hypothesis-generating. Improved progression-free and overall survival was associated with having pretreatment peripheral blood TCR clonality below the median.

Each PCR received spiked-in synthetic TCR analog templates so that absolute template abundance could be estimated from read counts. TCRbeta CDR3 regions were amplified from genomic DNA with bias-controlled V and J gene primers using the immunoSEQ assay. Rearranged TCRbeta segments were sequenced at approximately 20X coverage. As for how the authors treated the data: Clustering was used to correct sequencing errors, and CDR3s were annotated against IMGT so that V, D and J genes could be assigned. Downstream analyses used only productive TCRbeta rearrangements and left out out-of-frame or stop-codon sequences. Clonality was computed as one minus Shannon entropy normalized by the log of the number of unique productive sequences. Fisher's exact test with Benjamini-Hochberg correction, at a threshold of adjusted p below 0.01, was used to find clones that differed between time points or between blood and tumor. TCRdb's version of the immuneACCESS table is confined to in-frame rearrangements and falls short of the full clone set. An unresolved V gene accounts for under half of the shortfall where checked; the remainder is of unknown origin. V and J calls and clone size are given by that table; D and trimming were obtained from the DNA. Counted in this sample were around 70,000 clones; 90% of them appeared once. The top ten clones comprise around 4.8% of the sample.

The CDR3 sequence holds 11 residues, the cysteine and phenylalanine included. Only the CDR3 region is kept as DNA, spanning 33 bases read in frame from base 1. CDR1 SGHTA and CDR2 FQGTGA are derived from the germline V gene. Cut back by 3 bases and 12 bases, the V and J ends lie 9 bases apart. This specimen's time point label, per the study, means: pretreatment peripheral blood. A cohort of 25 to 35 patients with locally advanced or metastatic urothelial carcinoma, treated at Memorial Sloan Kettering on a trial protocol, was included. Peripheral blood mononuclear cells were collected pretreatment and during treatment, at between 1 and 8 total time points per patient. The Qiagen DNeasy Blood extraction kit was used to purify genomic DNA from total PBMCs and tumor samples. PBMCs were collected pretreatment and during treatment, and were isolated and stored as previously described.

The sample consisted of PBMCs, taken around atezolizumab (anti-PD-L1) treatment. This TCR was sampled from a man between 65 and 85 years old with urothelial cancer. The chain is encoded by TRBV7-3 joined to TRBJ2-1, with a tentative D gene TRBD1 over 5 matching bases. The CDR3 in this case is CASSLGQGQFF. The DNA sequence is as follows: TGTGCCAGCAGCTTGGGTCAGGGGCAGTTCTTC.